Listed below are T cell receptor beta chains from one sample, sequenced in a study of blood T cell repertoires in COVID-19. Repertoires were generated with immunoSEQ multiplex PCR, while TCRdb's copy carries only in-frame clones and drops some. The table has around 99,000 clones, less than 85% seen once. Sequencing was carried out using peripheral blood. These receptors all come from a woman of 80 years or more with active or convalescent COVID-19. Both conserved end residues are part of each CDR3. A D gene is named only where the DNA matches it firmly. Clone sizes are given selectively: once, few, many, or a class where the clone is expanded.

len: 13; d_gene: .; v_gene: TRBV28; j_gene: TRBJ1-2; abundance: few; CDR3aa: CATRPGGPYGYTF; CDR3nt: TGTGCCACCCGCCCGGGGGGGCCCTATGGCTACACCTTC
len: 16; d_gene: TRBD1; v_gene: TRBV25-1; j_gene: TRBJ2-1; abundance: .; CDR3aa: CASSESGQGANNEQFF; CDR3nt: TGTGCCAGCAGTGAATCGGGACAGGGGGCCAACAATGAGCAGTTCTTC
len: 17; d_gene: TRBD2; v_gene: TRBV19; j_gene: TRBJ2-2; abundance: .; CDR3aa: CASSIGPGLVAPGELFF; CDR3nt: TGTGCCAGTAGTATAGGTCCGGGACTAGTGGCCCCCGGGGAGCTGTTTTTT
len: 17; d_gene: .; v_gene: TRBV6-4; j_gene: TRBJ2-7; abundance: .; CDR3aa: CASSDHRFWQGSYEQYF; CDR3nt: TGTGCCAGCAGTGACCATCGCTTTTGGCAGGGGAGCTACGAGCAGTACTTC
len: 16; d_gene: .; v_gene: TRBV6-5; j_gene: TRBJ2-7; abundance: .; CDR3aa: CASSFSRTGEADEQYF; CDR3nt: TGTGCCAGCAGTTTCTCCCGGACGGGGGAGGCGGACGAGCAGTACTTC
len: 15; d_gene: TRBD1; v_gene: TRBV10-2; j_gene: TRBJ1-5; abundance: .; CDR3aa: CASRPHGQVNQPQHF; CDR3nt: TGCGCCAGCAGGCCCCACGGACAGGTAAACCAGCCCCAGCATTTT
len: 13; d_gene: TRBD1; v_gene: TRBV5-1; j_gene: TRBJ1-4; abundance: .; CDR3aa: CASGTAINEKLFF; CDR3nt: TGCGCCAGCGGGACAGCCATTAATGAAAAACTGTTTTTT
len: 13; d_gene: TRBD2; v_gene: TRBV27; j_gene: TRBJ2-3; abundance: .; CDR3aa: CASSFGRERTQYF; CDR3nt: TGTGCCAGCAGTTTCGGGCGGGAGCGGACGCAGTATTTT
len: 14; d_gene: TRBD2; v_gene: TRBV7-9; j_gene: TRBJ2-5; abundance: .; CDR3aa: CASSLAGGLETQYF; CDR3nt: TGTGCCAGCAGCTTGGCGGGAGGTTTGGAGACCCAGTACTTC
len: 15; d_gene: .; v_gene: TRBV4-3; j_gene: TRBJ1-3; abundance: .; CDR3aa: CASSQDLAAASTIYF; CDR3nt: TGCGCCAGCAGCCAAGATCTGGCAGCGGCTAGCACCATATATTTT
len: 17; d_gene: .; v_gene: TRBV7-2; j_gene: TRBJ1-1; abundance: .; CDR3aa: CASSLQGQWPLSTEAFF; CDR3nt: TGTGCCAGCAGCTTACAGGGACAATGGCCCTTGAGCACTGAAGCTTTCTTT
len: 15; d_gene: TRBD1; v_gene: TRBV6-6; j_gene: TRBJ2-1; abundance: .; CDR3aa: CASELQGAGYNEQFF; CDR3nt: TGTGCCAGCGAACTCCAGGGGGCTGGATACAATGAGCAGTTCTTC
len: 15; d_gene: TRBD2; v_gene: TRBV27; j_gene: TRBJ2-7; abundance: .; CDR3aa: CASSSTFQGGYEQYF; CDR3nt: TGTGCCAGCAGTTCTACCTTTCAGGGAGGGTACGAGCAGTACTTC
len: 17; d_gene: TRBD1; v_gene: TRBV11-3; j_gene: TRBJ1-1; abundance: .; CDR3aa: CASSLGPYRGRNTEAFF; CDR3nt: TGTGCCAGCAGCTTAGGGCCTTACAGGGGGAGGAACACTGAAGCTTTCTTT
len: 15; d_gene: TRBD1; v_gene: TRBV9; j_gene: TRBJ1-2; abundance: .; CDR3aa: CASSVTGDGDYGYTF; CDR3nt: TGTGCCAGCAGCGTCACAGGGGATGGAGACTATGGCTACACCTTC
len: 13; d_gene: .; v_gene: TRBV19; j_gene: TRBJ1-1; abundance: .; CDR3aa: CASRKQENTEAFF; CDR3nt: TGTGCCAGTAGGAAACAGGAGAACACTGAAGCTTTCTTT
len: 15; d_gene: TRBD1; v_gene: TRBV28; j_gene: TRBJ1-2; abundance: once; CDR3aa: CASSLHLTGKGGYTF; CDR3nt: TGTGCCAGCAGTTTACATCTGACAGGGAAGGGTGGCTACACCTTC
len: 15; d_gene: .; v_gene: TRBV29-1; j_gene: TRBJ2-5; abundance: .; CDR3aa: CSELSTVGTEETQYF; CDR3nt: TGCAGCGAACTATCGACAGTAGGTACTGAAGAGACCCAGTACTTC
len: 15; d_gene: TRBD2; v_gene: TRBV27; j_gene: TRBJ2-7; abundance: .; CDR3aa: CASRLKGRESYEQYF; CDR3nt: TGTGCCAGCAGACTTAAGGGGCGGGAGTCCTACGAGCAGTACTTC
len: 17; d_gene: TRBD1; v_gene: TRBV28; j_gene: TRBJ1-3; abundance: .; CDR3aa: CASSLYRQGLGGNTIYF; CDR3nt: TGTGCCAGCAGTTTATACCGACAGGGTTTGGGCGGAAACACCATATATTTT
len: 16; d_gene: TRBD1; v_gene: TRBV11-2; j_gene: TRBJ1-1; abundance: few; CDR3aa: CASSARDRGRNTEAFF; CDR3nt: TGTGCCAGCAGCGCCCGGGACAGGGGACGGAACACTGAAGCTTTCTTT
len: 14; d_gene: .; v_gene: TRBV2; j_gene: TRBJ1-1; abundance: .; CDR3aa: CASTLRGKNTEAFF; CDR3nt: TGTGCCAGCACCCTCCGAGGAAAGAACACTGAAGCTTTCTTT
len: 16; d_gene: .; v_gene: TRBV14; j_gene: TRBJ2-1; abundance: few; CDR3aa: CASSPIPSASYNEQFF; CDR3nt: TGTGCCAGCAGCCCCATTCCTAGCGCCTCCTACAATGAGCAGTTCTTC
len: 16; d_gene: .; v_gene: TRBV23-1; j_gene: TRBJ1-5; abundance: .; CDR3aa: CASSQKGGGKNQPQHF; CDR3nt: TGCGCCAGCAGTCAAAAGGGGGGGGGAAAGAATCAGCCCCAGCATTTT
len: 13; d_gene: .; v_gene: TRBV7-3; j_gene: TRBJ2-7; abundance: medium-sized; CDR3aa: CASSLHPTEEQYF; CDR3nt: TGTGCCAGCAGCTTACACCCGACGGAGGAGCAGTACTTC
len: 15; d_gene: .; v_gene: TRBV6-5; j_gene: TRBJ2-7; abundance: .; CDR3aa: CASSYHSGQSYEQYF; CDR3nt: TGTGCCAGCAGTTACCACTCCGGACAGTCCTACGAGCAGTACTTC
len: 17; d_gene: TRBD2; v_gene: TRBV7-8; j_gene: TRBJ2-1; abundance: .; CDR3aa: CASSLDSTTSGHNEQFF; CDR3nt: TGTGCCAGCAGCTTAGACTCGACAACTAGCGGACACAATGAGCAGTTCTTC
len: 11; d_gene: .; v_gene: TRBV2; j_gene: TRBJ2-7; abundance: .; CDR3aa: CASLASYEQYF; CDR3nt: TGTGCCAGCCTAGCCTCCTACGAGCAGTACTTC
len: 17; d_gene: .; v_gene: TRBV27; j_gene: TRBJ2-7; abundance: .; CDR3aa: CASSYLPMFDNAYEQYF; CDR3nt: TGTGCCAGCAGTTATTTACCCATGTTCGACAACGCCTACGAGCAGTACTTC
len: 17; d_gene: TRBD2; v_gene: TRBV13; j_gene: TRBJ2-1; abundance: .; CDR3aa: CASSLGSGSWGYNEQFF; CDR3nt: TGTGCCAGCAGCCTGGGTAGCGGGAGCTGGGGGTACAATGAGCAGTTCTTC
len: 15; d_gene: .; v_gene: TRBV7-3; j_gene: TRBJ2-3; abundance: .; CDR3aa: CASSLSGGSTDTQYF; CDR3nt: TGTGCCAGCAGCTTAAGCGGTGGGAGCACAGATACGCAGTATTTT
len: 16; d_gene: .; v_gene: TRBV28; j_gene: TRBJ1-1; abundance: once; CDR3aa: CASSPPGTPMNTEAFF; CDR3nt: TGTGCCAGCAGCCCACCCGGGACTCCAATGAACACTGAAGCTTTCTTT
len: 13; d_gene: .; v_gene: TRBV19; j_gene: TRBJ1-5; abundance: .; CDR3aa: CAGDHRADQPQHF; CDR3nt: TGTGCCGGGGACCACAGGGCCGATCAGCCCCAGCATTTT
len: 14; d_gene: .; v_gene: TRBV2; j_gene: TRBJ1-1; abundance: .; CDR3aa: CASSLGRLNTEAFF; CDR3nt: TGTGCCAGCAGTCTGGGCAGACTGAACACTGAAGCTTTCTTT
len: 14; d_gene: TRBD1; v_gene: TRBV28; j_gene: TRBJ2-7; abundance: .; CDR3aa: CASSPPDRVGEQYF; CDR3nt: TGTGCCAGCAGTCCCCCCGACAGGGTGGGTGAGCAGTACTTC
len: 14; d_gene: TRBD2; v_gene: TRBV27; j_gene: TRBJ2-4; abundance: once; CDR3aa: CASSSRGRGGAQYF; CDR3nt: TGTGCCAGCAGTTCAAGGGGCCGCGGGGGAGCTCAGTACTTC
len: 16; d_gene: TRBD2; v_gene: TRBV5-1; j_gene: TRBJ2-5; abundance: .; CDR3aa: CASSLGASGSGETQYF; CDR3nt: TGCGCCAGCAGCTTGGGGGCCAGCGGGAGTGGTGAGACCCAGTACTTC
len: 14; d_gene: TRBD2; v_gene: TRBV28; j_gene: TRBJ2-7; abundance: .; CDR3aa: CASSLLAGGGEQYF; CDR3nt: TGTGCCAGCAGTTTACTAGCGGGAGGGGGCGAGCAGTACTTC
len: 14; d_gene: TRBD2; v_gene: TRBV5-4; j_gene: TRBJ2-7; abundance: .; CDR3aa: CASSTSGPLNEQYF; CDR3nt: TGTGCCAGCAGCACTAGCGGGCCTCTAAACGAGCAGTACTTC
len: 15; d_gene: TRBD1; v_gene: TRBV19; j_gene: TRBJ1-5; abundance: few; CDR3aa: CASSIQGQDNQPQHF; CDR3nt: TGTGCCAGTAGTATTCAGGGACAGGATAATCAGCCCCAGCATTTT
len: 20; d_gene: .; v_gene: TRBV9; j_gene: TRBJ1-2; abundance: .; CDR3aa: CASSSSPPPELTQTGYGYTF; CDR3nt: TGTGCCAGCAGCTCAAGCCCCCCTCCGGAGCTTACCCAGACCGGCTATGGCTACACCTTC
len: 14; d_gene: TRBD2; v_gene: TRBV6-5; j_gene: TRBJ2-1; abundance: .; CDR3aa: CASSSSGRANEQFF; CDR3nt: TGTGCCAGCAGCTCTAGCGGGAGGGCCAATGAGCAGTTCTTC
len: 14; d_gene: TRBD1; v_gene: TRBV19; j_gene: TRBJ2-3; abundance: .; CDR3aa: CASRPGQGTDTQYF; CDR3nt: TGTGCCAGCCGGCCGGGACAGGGAACAGATACGCAGTATTTT
len: 14; d_gene: .; v_gene: TRBV6-5; j_gene: TRBJ2-3; abundance: .; CDR3aa: CASSAPGRTDTQYF; CDR3nt: TGTGCCAGCAGCGCCCCGGGTCGCACAGATACGCAGTATTTT
len: 12; d_gene: .; v_gene: TRBV15; j_gene: TRBJ2-1; abundance: .; CDR3aa: CATTGLYNEQFF; CDR3nt: TGTGCCACCACAGGACTGTACAATGAGCAGTTCTTC